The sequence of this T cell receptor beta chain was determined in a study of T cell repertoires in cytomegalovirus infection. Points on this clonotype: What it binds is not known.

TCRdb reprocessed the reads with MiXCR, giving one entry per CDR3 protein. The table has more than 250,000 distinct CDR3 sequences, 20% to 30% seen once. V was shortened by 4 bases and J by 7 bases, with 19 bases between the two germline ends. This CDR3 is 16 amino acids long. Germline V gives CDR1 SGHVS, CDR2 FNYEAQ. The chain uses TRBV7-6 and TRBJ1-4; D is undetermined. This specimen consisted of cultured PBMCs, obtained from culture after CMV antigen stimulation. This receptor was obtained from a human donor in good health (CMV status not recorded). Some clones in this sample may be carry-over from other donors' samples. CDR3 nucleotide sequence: TGTGCCAGCAGCTCCAACAAGCAGGATACGGGTGAAAAACTGTTTTTT. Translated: CASSSNKQDTGEKLFF.